This T cell receptor (beta chain) was obtained from a study of OX40 agonist ivuxolimab in advanced cancers. Across the study: The diagnoses of dose-escalation patients were hepatocellular carcinoma, melanoma, renal cell or head and neck cancer.

Patients with autoimmune history or systemic immunosuppression were excluded. CDR3 length: 14 residues. CDR1 is MNHEY and CDR2 is SVGAGI in the germline V gene. As for this clone: The junction shows a germline mismatch at one end, possibly a read error.

TCRdb's copy holds only in-frame clones and misses some; the assay was immunoSEQ multiplex PCR. The table shows just under 20,000 clones, with approximately 82% occurring only once. The sample was CD4+ or CD8+ T cells sorted from blood, taken in a trial of the OX40 agonist ivuxolimab. The TCR was taken from an adult with an advanced solid tumor such as melanoma, head and neck, liver or kidney cancer. This chain connects TRBV6-5 to TRBJ2-3, with D possibly called TRBD1 or TRBD2 (5 bases each). DNA of the CDR3: TGTGCCAGCAGTTACGGGGCTAGCAGAGATACGCAGTATTTT. Protein: CASSYGASRDTQYF.